The text below deals with one TCR beta chain. Its antigen is unknown. The CDR3 totals 15 residues. CDR1 and CDR2 from the germline V gene are MNHEY and SVGAGI. Trimming pared 0 bases from V and 0 bases from J, leaving 8 bases between. This record comes from a study of cytomegalovirus exposure and HLA in healthy donors. At the level of the study: Among several hundred genotyped donors, around 80% fell in the Caucasian-associated ancestry cluster.

Researchers ran the PCR with 60 Vbeta and 13 Jbeta primers. Per the authors' pipeline: Among the unique TCR beta chains that a later analysis counted, around 82 million in all, 9.5 million to 11 million were shared. The data were produced by immunoSEQ multiplex PCR, yet TCRdb's version contains in-frame clones alone and is incomplete. That table is the source of V, J and clone size, and D and trimming were worked out from the DNA. The sample has 75,000 to 100,000 clones; around 82% are singletons. Study observations and caveats: More clonal expansion characterized HLA-associated TCR beta chains than equally common others in a later analysis.

This chain links TRBV6-5 with TRBJ1-2; no clear D gene. The receptor was derived from a man aged 40-55 years in good health and CMV-seropositive. Source material: PBMCs. The CDR3 here is CASSYSPTTNYGYTF. In DNA form, the CDR3 reads TGTGCCAGCAGTTACTCGCCGACAACTAACTATGGCTACACCTTC.